This T cell receptor (beta chain) is drawn from a study of blood T cell repertoires in COVID-19. At the level of the study: PBMCs, B-cell-depleted T cells, or T cells were the source of the cDNA or gDNA that made up the material.

The V end lost 5 bases, the J end lost 13 bases, and 14 bases lay between the germline ends. The length of the CDR3 is 11 residues. In the original workflow: Estimated nucleated cell counts came from reference gene primer amplification. Repertoires were generated with immunoSEQ multiplex PCR, while TCRdb's copy carries only in-frame clones and drops some. The V and J calls and clone size were taken over from that table, and D and trimming were inferred from the DNA. The table lists 40,000 to 55,000 clones, roughly 86% of them singletons. This sequence originates from a human donor in a cohort sampled during active COVID-19. The sample consisted of peripheral blood. The rearrangement links TRBV12-3 or TRBV12-4 to TRBJ1-2; no firm D call. The CDR3 sequence is CASSPGEAPTF. The CDR3, as DNA: TGTGCCAGCAGTCCCGGGGAGGCCCCCACCTTC.